A single sample gave rise to the 13 T cell receptor beta chains below, sequenced in a study of Ad26.COV2.S vaccination and SARS-CoV-2 variants. TCRdb's table, derived via immunoSEQ multiplex PCR, lists solely in-frame clones and lacks some. The profile shows about 350,000 clones, more than 75% of them singletons. Treatment reported: 19 received Ad26.COV2.S at low or high dose, single or two shots; about 5 received placebo; per-sample allocation not given. At day 63 after the first vaccine or placebo injection, samples were drawn. The sample consisted of peripheral blood, taken in a trial of Ad26.COV2.S vaccine versus placebo. The receptors were sampled from a person aged 18-60 years who received the Ad26.COV2.S COVID-19 vaccine or a placebo.

The chain uses TRBV3-1 (or the pseudogene TRBV3-2) and TRBJ1-2, with D perhaps TRBD1 (5 bases). This CDR3 is built from 14 residues. Between the trimmed V and J ends, which lost 3 bases and 7 bases, there was a span of 15 bases. From germline, CDR1 is LGHDT and CDR2 YNNKEL (reference sequence). In DNA form, the CDR3 reads TGTGCCAGCAGCCATAGGGGATCTGCGGGTGGCTACACCTTC. Protein sequence: CASSHRGSAGGYTF.

The chain links TRBV6-5 to TRBJ2-7; TRBD1 is a possible D gene (6 bases). The germline gives CDR1 MNHEY, CDR2 SVGAGI. The CDR3 spans 13 residues. Trimming stripped 5 bases from V and 3 bases from J, with 11 bases between. CDR3 nucleotide sequence: TGTGCCAGCAGTACCCGGGACAACTACGAGCAGTACTTC. Encoded protein: CASSTRDNYEQYF.

This sequence joins TRBV5-4 and TRBJ2-1; TRBD2 aligns across 9 bases. Germline CDR1 is SGHNT and CDR2 is YYREEE (reference sequence). V was pared by 3 bases and J by 5 bases, with 6 bases of the junction left unmatched. The CDR3 covers 15 residues. This CDR3 is CASSSDVAGDNEQFF. CDR3 DNA: TGTGCCAGCAGCTCAGACGTAGCGGGAGACAATGAGCAGTTCTTC.

The chain uses TRBV12-3 or TRBV12-4 and TRBJ2-4; D remains ambiguous. V lost 1 base and J 13 bases, leaving 14 bases between the germline ends. The CDR3 covers 13 residues. The CDR3 here is CASSLVFSIGQYF. The CDR3, as DNA: TGTGCCAGCAGTTTAGTATTCAGTATCGGCCAGTACTTC.

This sequence joins TRBV18 and TRBJ2-1; D tentatively fits TRBD1 or TRBD2 (5 bases each). CDR3 length: 18 amino acids. The V end was cut by 3 bases, the J end by 0 bases, with 18 bases between. Germline assignment: CDR1 KGHSH and CDR2 LQKENI. Written as DNA, the CDR3 is TGTGCCAGCTCACCTCGCCTCGGGGACCCCAGCTCCTACAATGAGCAGTTCTTC. Protein product: CASSPRLGDPSSYNEQFF.

The gene calls are TRBV5-1 and TRBJ1-1, with D possibly matching TRBD1 (6 bases). The ends were cut back, 0 bases at V and 6 bases at J, with 18 bases in the middle. CDR1 and CDR2 from the germline V gene are SGHRS and YFSETQ. CDR3 length: 16 residues. In DNA form, the CDR3 reads TGCGCCAGCAGCTTGGCGGTGGGGGGCCGAACGGCTGAAGCTTTCTTT. This codes for CASSLAVGGRTAEAFF.

This clone was seen more than once but under ten times. This chain connects TRBV6-5 to TRBJ1-5; D is possibly TRBD1 (6 bases). Germline CDR1 reads MNHEY; CDR2 reads SVGAGI. CDR3 length: 14 residues. V was trimmed by 4 bases and J by 0 bases, leaving 7 bases between them. This chain's CDR3 is CASSSQGSNQPQHF. The CDR3 nucleotides are TGTGCCAGCAGTTCACAGGGTAGCAATCAGCCCCAGCATTTT.

The chain combines TRBV28 with TRBJ2-3, with TRBD1 as a possible D gene (5 bases). The V gene lost 6 bases and the J gene lost 6 bases, with 16 bases spanning the gap. Germline CDR1 reads MDHEN; CDR2 reads SYDVKM. The CDR3 loop spans 14 amino acids. In DNA form, the CDR3 reads TGTGCCAGCAGCCCTAGGGGCGAGTGGGATACGCAGTATTTT. Amino acid sequence: CASSPRGEWDTQYF.

The V gene is TRBV3-1 (or the pseudogene TRBV3-2), the J gene TRBJ1-5; no clear D gene. Trimming removed 0 bases at V and 9 bases at J, with 18 bases between. Germline assignment: CDR1 LGHDT and CDR2 YNNKEL (reference sequence). The CDR3 is made up of 16 amino acids. The CDR3 nucleotides read TGTGCCAGCAGCCAAGATCGTCGGCGGACCCTATTGCCCCAGCATTTT. Its protein product is CASSQDRRRTLLPQHF.

This clone occurred many times. The genes are TRBV29-1 and TRBJ1-1; 7 bases map to TRBD1. There are 14 residues in the CDR3. V was pared by 3 bases and J by 1 base, with 5 bases of the junction left unmatched. Per the germline V gene, CDR1 is SQVTM and CDR2 is ANQGSEA. CDR3 bases: TGCAGCGTTGACGCGAGGGGGCCGAACACTGAAGCTTTCTTT. This translates into CSVDARGPNTEAFF.

The chain couples TRBV28 to TRBJ2-1, with no clear D. The CDR3 covers 16 residues. Trimming removed 5 bases from V and 2 bases from J, with 16 bases in between. Per the germline V gene, CDR1 is MDHEN and CDR2 is SYDVKM. For the CDR3, the DNA is TGTGCCAGCAGTCCCCAAGGAGCCGTCACCTACAATGAGCAGTTCTTC. The encoded protein is CASSPQGAVTYNEQFF.

This clone occurred a few times. The CDR3 DNA reads as TGTGCCAGCAGCACAAATCCCGGGGTCTACAATGAGCAGTTCTTC. It is translated as CASSTNPGVYNEQFF. The V call is TRBV9, the J call TRBJ2-1; a weak D match, TRBD2 (5 bases). This CDR3 contains 15 residues. The ends were cut back, 4 bases at V and 3 bases at J, with 14 bases in the middle. Germline CDR1 reads SGDLS; CDR2 reads YYNGEE.

As DNA, the CDR3 is TGCGCCAGCAGGGAGACTAGCGGGGCCACCTACGAGCAGTACTTC. This translates into CASRETSGATYEQYF. This chain uses TRBV5-1 with TRBJ2-7, with 11 positions matching TRBD2. The CDR3 is 15 residues long. With V trimmed by 5 bases and J by 2 bases, 6 bases remained unmatched. From germline, CDR1 is SGHRS and CDR2 YFSETQ.